The present TCR beta chain was sequenced within a study of regulatory T cells in long-lasting Graves disease. Trimming cost V 5 bases and J 5 bases, with 16 bases left between them. This CDR3 spans 14 amino acids. Germline V CDR1 and CDR2: SGHAT, FQNNGV. General study points: Lower TCR diversity was seen in persistent Graves' patients than in newly diagnosed ones.

The sample holds many counts of this clonotype. Antigen: not known. For TCR beta, libraries came from iRepertoire HTBI primers and Arm-PCR of CDR3 regions. Each CDR3 protein gets one entry after TCRdb re-called the multiplex PCR reads with MiXCR. The table includes some 410,000 distinct CDR3 sequences, 15% to 20% detected once. Time point defined: newly diagnosed GD, antithyroid drugs for less than 3 months. Generation of the TCR library employed RNA extracted from PBMCs. Separately, the same data were catalogued under a study of T cells in Graves' hyperthyroidism and ophthalmopathy. That publication notes: Exclusions: uncontrolled infection, other autoimmune disease, pregnancy, lactation. Clinical symptoms, serum thyroxine and TRAb, thyroid ultrasound and orbital computed tomography were used for the diagnoses. Using the HTBI primer set, a first-round RT-PCR was run on the TCR CDR3.

Material: peripheral blood mononuclear cells (PBMCs), obtained at new diagnosis, from a patient treated with antithyroid drugs. The TCR originated in a young woman with Graves disease. The genes are TRBV11-2 and TRBJ2-7; D may be TRBD2 (5 bases). CDR3 loop: CASSAVNSAHEQYF. As DNA, the CDR3 is TGTGCCAGCAGCGCGGTTAATAGCGCGCACGAGCAGTACTTC.